Sequencing of this T cell receptor (beta chain) was carried out in a study of memory CD4+ T cells and cytomegalovirus serostatus. At the level of the study: Healthy Belgian adult donors included fewer than 10 CMV-positive and fewer than 25 CMV-negative people.

Whole-study findings and limits: Suggested: most of the CMV-linked TCR signature lies in CD4+ memory cells.

Single viable CD3+CD4+CD8-CD45RO+ cells were sorted as the memory CD4+ T cells. After thawing, CD4+ T cells were positively selected. A word on this clone: Its antigen is unidentified.

CDR3 length: 11 residues. The V gene lost 3 bases and the J gene lost 8 bases, with 8 bases spanning the gap. The V gene's germline CDR1 is MNHEY and CDR2 SMNVEV (reference sequence). Here immunoSEQ multiplex PCR was the method, and the copy in TCRdb shows in-frame clones only, minus some. The sample lists about 60,000 clones; approximately 77% were seen once. The clonotype originates from an adult in good health and CMV-seronegative. Some clones in this sample may be carry-over from other donors' samples. The chain is built from TRBV27 and TRBJ2-7, with D hard to call. The sample was memory CD4+ T cells from blood. The CDR3 DNA reads as TGTGCCAGCAGTTTTCTGGGCCAGCAGTACTTC. Protein: CASSFLGQQYF.